This T cell receptor (beta chain) came from a study of cytomegalovirus exposure and HLA in healthy donors. Study-level findings and limits: A prior analysis recorded that most TCR beta V segments were productive about 87% or about 30% of the time. A later analysis by the authors found several of the most significant clusters apparently linked to common viral pathogens.

The PCR made use of 60 Vbeta and 13 Jbeta primers. Assay used: immunoSEQ multiplex PCR; TCRdb lists only in-frame clones, some missing. The top ten clones hold about 1.7% of a sample with over 85,000 clones, approximately 84% of them seen once. The donors gave bone marrow, and they were healthy. At collection, donors were nominally healthy, but unrecorded immune exposures were probable. A word on this clone: Its antigen is not identified.

The germline V and J ends were trimmed by 6 bases and 1 base, with 7 bases remaining between them. This CDR3 region has 12 residues. The V gene's germline CDR1 is MDHEN and CDR2 SYDVKM. Sequencing was performed on PBMCs. This receptor was identified in a man aged 40-55 years in good health and CMV-seronegative. V gene TRBV28 combines with J gene TRBJ2-7; maybe TRBD2 (5 bases). The CDR3 nucleotides read TGTGCCAGCAGCCGAGGGTCCTACGAGCAGTACTTC. The encoded protein is CASSRGSYEQYF.